This T cell receptor beta chain is from a study of shared clonotypes between healthy human individuals. The assay was immunoSEQ multiplex PCR, and TCRdb's table has in-frame clones only and misses some. The sample consists of over a million clones, roughly 97% of them appearing once. Comments on this clone: The sample has other DNA sequences that encode this CDR3 too.

Trimming shortened V by 0 bases and J by 3 bases, and 10 bases separated the two germline ends. Germline assignment: CDR1 SGHRS and CDR2 YFSETQ. CDR3 length: 14 amino acids. The TCR was taken from a man aged 25 to 40 in good health. The chain is built from TRBV5-1 and TRBJ2-7; tentatively, D is TRBD1 or TRBD2 (6 bases each). The material sequenced was naive CD4+ T cells sorted from blood. The sample's subset: CD45RA+ positively selected. The DNA of the CDR3 is TGCGCCAGCAGCTTGGGCAGGGGAGGCTACGAGCAGTACTTC. Its translation: CASSLGRGGYEQYF.